The 5 T cell receptor beta chains given below trace back to one sample, sequenced in a study of CD4 T cell repertoires in COVID-19. Some clones are missing from TCRdb's copy, which holds only in-frame ones; the method was immunoSEQ multiplex PCR. This sample has 60,000 to 90,000 clones, with about four fifths found just once. The sequencing used CD4+ T cells from peripheral blood, collected after recovery from COVID-19. Receptor source: a human donor who had COVID-19.

This chain joins TRBV19 and TRBJ1-5; tentatively, D is TRBD1 (6 bases). Deletions cut 5 bases from V and 10 bases from J, with 18 bases between. From germline, CDR1 is LNHDA and CDR2 SQIVND (reference sequence). The CDR3 contains 14 residues. The CDR3 coding sequence is TGTGCCAGTAGTCGCAGGTTGGGGGACAAACCCCAGCATTTT. Translation: CASSRRLGDKPQHF. The full variable domain, rest sourced from reference TRBV19 and TRBJ1-5, is DGGITQSPKYLFRKEGQNVTLSCEQNLNHDAMYWYRQDPGQGLRLIYYSQIVNDFQKGDIAEGYSVSREKKESFPLTVTSAQKNPTAFYLCASSRRLGDKPQHFGDGTRLSIL.

This clone was observed once. The rearrangement joins TRBV28 to TRBJ2-5, with TRBD2 matching 7 bases. This CDR3 spans 16 amino acids. Per germline, CDR1 MDHEN and CDR2 SYDVKM. V shed 2 bases, J shed 0 bases, and the junction held 6 bases outside the gene matches. This CDR3 reads CASSLASGLYQETQYF. The DNA for the CDR3 is TGTGCCAGCAGTTTAGCTAGCGGATTGTACCAAGAGACCCAGTACTTC.

The J gene is TRBJ2-1, the V gene TRBV3-1 (or the pseudogene TRBV3-2); 9 nucleotides line up with TRBD2. There are 14 residues in the CDR3. Losses at the gene ends were 6 bases for V and 8 bases for J; bases not matched to a gene: 8. Germline CDR1 reads LGHDT; CDR2 reads YNNKEL (reference sequence). CDR3 amino acids: CASRSAGGSDEQFF. In DNA form, the CDR3 reads TGTGCCAGCAGATCGGCGGGGGGGTCAGATGAGCAGTTCTTC.

The chain links TRBV7-2 to TRBJ1-5; D not certain. This CDR3 spans 13 amino acids. Germline loops: CDR1 SGHTA, CDR2 FQGNSA. V lost 5 bases, J lost 7 bases, and 12 bases lay in between. CDR3 sequence (DNA): TGTGCCAGCAGCGTTGACTCCAGGCAGCCCCAGCATTTT. The encoded protein is CASSVDSRQPQHF.

This rearrangement joins TRBV27 to TRBJ2-3; D perhaps matches TRBD1 (6 bases). Between the trimmed V and J ends, which lost 7 bases and 10 bases, there was a span of 12 bases. The germline CDR1 and CDR2 sequences are MNHEY and SMNVEV (reference sequence). The CDR3 contains 11 residues. In DNA, the CDR3 is TGTGCCAGCACTTCCCAGGGGTCGCAGTATTTT. It codes for CASTSQGSQYF.